The 32 T cell receptor beta chains below were found in one sample sequenced in a study of graft-versus-host responses after intestinal transplantation. Measured with immunoSEQ multiplex PCR; TCRdb has only the in-frame clones, and not every one. This table has some 97,000 clones, less than 90% appearing once. The antigens of these receptors remain unknown. Sequenced material: unstimulated CD4+ T cells sorted from spleen or lymph node cells, taken before transplant. All receptors come from a human donor who was the organ donor for an intestinal transplant.

The chain carries TRBV5-1 and TRBJ1-3, with D unresolved. Germline V gene data show CDR1 as SGHRS and CDR2 as YFSETQ. The V and J ends lost 4 bases and 2 bases respectively, with 13 bases between them. The CDR3 is made up of 15 amino acids. The CDR3 reads CASSPEGPAGNTIYF. The CDR3 DNA is TGCGCCAGCAGCCCGGAAGGGCCCGCTGGAAACACCATATATTTT.

This clone occurred a few times. This chain uses TRBV28 with TRBJ1-2, with 10 bases aligning to TRBD1. Per the germline V gene, CDR1 is MDHEN and CDR2 is SYDVKM. Germline trimming cut 6 bases from V and 0 bases from J; bases unmatched to any gene: 4. The CDR3 extends over 15 amino acids. This CDR3 is CASRRTGGSNYGYTF. The CDR3 DNA sequence: TGTGCCAGCAGGAGGACAGGGGGTTCTAACTATGGCTACACCTTC.

The chain links TRBV27 to TRBJ1-4; D is ambiguous. Germline CDR1 and CDR2: MNHEY and SMNVEV (reference sequence). This CDR3 has 13 amino acids. Trimming shortened V by 8 bases and J by 7 bases, and 14 bases separated the two germline ends. The CDR3 is CASASGDIEKLFF. CDR3 nucleotide sequence: TGTGCCAGCGCTTCCGGGGATATTGAAAAACTGTTTTTT.

The CDR3 region has the DNA TGCAGCGTTGTCGTTCAACCGAACACTGAAGCTTTCTTT. Translating it yields CSVVVQPNTEAFF. This sequence joins TRBV29-1 and TRBJ1-1; D is undetermined. V was trimmed by 4 bases and J by 1 base, leaving 10 bases between them. The germline gives CDR1 SQVTM, CDR2 ANQGSEA. The CDR3 length is 13 residues.

CDR3 coding DNA: TGTGCCTGGAGTGTGGAGAGGGCTGGCGAGCAGTACTTC. Translation: CAWSVERAGEQYF. The chain recombines TRBV30 with TRBJ2-7, with a weak D call TRBD2 (5 bases). Germline V gene data show CDR1 as GTSNPN and CDR2 as SVGIG (reference sequence). V was trimmed by 0 bases and J by 6 bases, leaving 12 bases between them. CDR3 size: 13 residues.

The rearrangement links TRBV27 to TRBJ2-1; 13 positions match TRBD2. Per germline, CDR1 MNHEY and CDR2 SMNVEV (reference sequence). The V and J ends lost 2 bases and 4 bases, in that order; junction bases with no gene match: 2. The CDR3 spans 16 residues. CDR3 coding DNA: TGTGCCAGCAGTTTAATGACTAGCGGGGGGTACAATGAGCAGTTCTTC. Translated, it gives CASSLMTSGGYNEQFF.

This chain links TRBV28 with TRBJ2-3, with D uncertain. The length of the CDR3 is 12 residues. V lost 4 bases, J lost 5 bases, and 7 bases lay in between. Germline CDR1 MDHEN, CDR2 SYDVKM. The CDR3 nucleotides are TGTGCCAGCAGTTCTGTCCGAGATACGCAGTATTTT. Translation gives CASSSVRDTQYF.

V gene TRBV30 combines with J gene TRBJ1-1; D not certain. V was cut by 5 bases and J by 1 base, with 20 bases left in between. Germline CDR1 is GTSNPN and CDR2 is SVGIG (reference sequence). The length of the CDR3 is 16 residues. The CDR3 sequence: CAWGKPGWTENTEAFF. CDR3 nucleotide sequence: TGTGCCTGGGGCAAACCGGGATGGACTGAGAACACTGAAGCTTTCTTT.

V usage is TRBV5-1 and J usage is TRBJ1-5; TRBD1 agrees at 7 bases. The J segment lost 6 bases and the V segment lost 2 bases, leaving 17 bases of the junction unmatched. Germline CDR1 SGHRS, CDR2 YFSETQ. There are 18 residues in the CDR3. CDR3 loop: CASSFGQDQPLVSQPQHF. The CDR3, as DNA: TGCGCCAGCAGCTTTGGACAGGACCAACCCCTGGTGAGTCAGCCCCAGCATTTT.

The rearrangement links TRBV7-6 to TRBJ1-2; no firm D call. V was pared by 2 bases and J by 3 bases, with 7 bases between. This CDR3 has 13 residues. Germline V gene lookup returns CDR1 SGHVS and CDR2 FNYEAQ. The CDR3 DNA is TGTGCCAGCAGCTTAATCGGGGACTATGGCTACACCTTC. It encodes CASSLIGDYGYTF.

The chain employs TRBV5-6 and TRBJ2-7; D is unresolved. Trimming took 0 bases from V and 2 from J, leaving 6 bases between them. CDR1 SGHDT and CDR2 YYEEEE come from the germline V gene. The CDR3 has 13 amino acids. The CDR3 reads CASSLGRTYEQYF. The CDR3 region has the DNA TGTGCCAGCAGCTTGGGGCGGACCTACGAGCAGTACTTC.

This chain uses TRBV27 with TRBJ1-2, with a weak D call TRBD1 (5 bases). CDR1 MNHEY and CDR2 SMNVEV come from the germline V gene (reference sequence). This CDR3 spans 16 amino acids. V was shortened by 4 bases and J by 5 bases, with 20 bases between the two germline ends. This CDR3 is CASSSLSRDGKYGYTF. The CDR3 bases are TGTGCCAGCAGTTCACTTTCCCGGGACGGAAAATATGGCTACACCTTC.

This sequence joins TRBV27 and TRBJ1-6; D remains unclear. V was clipped by 5 bases and J by 5 bases, with 7 bases between them. CDR3 size: 13 residues. Germline values: CDR1 MNHEY, CDR2 SMNVEV (reference sequence). CDR3 loop: CASSSWNNSPLHF. The CDR3 nucleotides read TGTGCCAGCAGTAGCTGGAATAATTCACCCCTCCACTTT.

The rearrangement uses TRBV27 and TRBJ1-5, with D perhaps TRBD1 (6 bases). Trimming left V 2 bases short and J 1 base short, with 21 bases between. The CDR3 is made up of 19 amino acids. Germline CDR1 is MNHEY and CDR2 is SMNVEV (reference sequence). CDR3 sequence reads: CASSLKGIGGGWSNQPQHF. The CDR3 coding sequence is TGTGCCAGCAGTTTAAAAGGTATAGGGGGAGGTTGGAGCAATCAGCCCCAGCATTTT.

V and J are TRBV6-5 and TRBJ2-7; D gene ambiguous. The V gene lost 4 bases and the J gene lost 6 bases, with 10 bases spanning the gap. The CDR3 loop spans 12 amino acids. Germline CDR1 is MNHEY and CDR2 is SVGAGI. The CDR3 region is CASSFLPPEQYF. CDR3 DNA sequence: TGTGCCAGCAGTTTCCTACCCCCCGAGCAGTACTTC.

J is TRBJ2-2 and V is TRBV7-3; D is possibly TRBD1 (5 bases). CDR1 is SGHTA, CDR2 FQGTGA, per germline. There are 16 residues in the CDR3. V gave up 1 base and J gave up 5 bases, with 14 bases separating them. CDR3 loop: CASSLSSRVGTGELFF. For the CDR3, the DNA is TGTGCCAGCAGCTTAAGTAGCAGGGTCGGGACCGGGGAGCTGTTTTTT.

The chain joins TRBV2 to TRBJ2-3, with D perhaps matching TRBD1 (5 bases). The CDR3 spans 14 residues. Per the germline V gene, CDR1 is SNHLY and CDR2 is FYNNEI. Trimming cost V 1 base and J 6 bases, with 11 bases left between them. The CDR3 DNA is TGTGCCAGCAGTGAAGTTAGGGGTCAGGATACGCAGTATTTT. This encodes CASSEVRGQDTQYF. Complete variable domain (other parts from reference TRBV2 and TRBJ2-3): EPEVTQTPSHQVTQMGQEVILRCVPISNHLYFYWYRQILGQKVEFLVSFYNNEISEKSEIFDDQFSVERPDGSNFTLKIRSTKLEDSAMYFCASSEVRGQDTQYFGPGTRLTVL.

As regards this clone: One end of the junction does not line up with germline, which may come from a read error. The chain employs TRBV6-1 and TRBJ2-1; weak D call: TRBD2 (7 bases). Germline assignment: CDR1 MNHNS and CDR2 SASEGT. The CDR3 extends over 15 amino acids. In nucleotides, the CDR3 is TGTGCCAGCTGTGATAGGGGGGGGCGCGGCAATGAGCAGTTCTTC. This gives the protein CASCDRGGRGNEQFF.

The sample holds a few counts of this clone. The chain combines TRBV28 with TRBJ1-3; D is possibly TRBD1 (6 bases). V was shortened by 10 bases and J by 3 bases, with 10 bases between the two germline ends. The CDR3 totals 12 residues. Germline V gives CDR1 MDHEN, CDR2 SYDVKM. Written as DNA, the CDR3 is TGTGCCACCGGACAGTTTGGAAACACCATATATTTT. The encoded protein is CATGQFGNTIYF.

The V gene is TRBV5-1, the J gene TRBJ2-5; 12 bases line up with TRBD1. CDR1 is SGHRS and CDR2 is YFSETQ in the germline V gene. The V and J ends lost 0 bases and 1 base, in that order; junction bases with no gene match: 7. The CDR3 covers 18 residues. The CDR3 region is CASSLGGTGGFGQETQYF. The CDR3 bases are TGCGCCAGCAGCTTGGGTGGGACAGGGGGCTTCGGCCAAGAGACCCAGTACTTC. The full variable domain, completed using reference TRBV5-1 and TRBJ2-5, is KAGVTQTPRYLIKTRGQQVTLSCSPISGHRSVSWYQQTPGQGLQFLFEYFSETQRNKGNFPGRFSGRQFSNSRSEMNVSTLELGDSALYLCASSLGGTGGFGQETQYFGPGTRLLVL.

This chain joins TRBV29-1 and TRBJ1-1; 7 bases agree with TRBD1. The CDR3 is 10 amino acids. Trimming cost V 4 bases and J 9 bases; bases outside gene matches: 2. CDR1 is SQVTM, CDR2 ANQGSEA, per germline. CDR3 sequence reads: CSVVTGQAFF. The CDR3, as DNA: TGCAGCGTTGTGACAGGGCAAGCTTTCTTT. Filled out from reference TRBV29-1 and TRBJ1-1, the complete variable domain reads SAVISQKPSRDICQRGTSLTIQCQVDSQVTMMFWYRQQPGQSLTLIATANQGSEATYESGFVIDKFPISRPNLTFSTLTVSNMSPEDSSIYLCSVVTGQAFFGQGTRLTVV.

V is TRBV11-2 and J is TRBJ2-7, with D maybe TRBD2 (6 bases). Germline-derived CDR1 and CDR2 are SGHAT and FQNNGV. There are 13 residues in the CDR3. Trimming shortened V by 4 bases and J by 3 bases, and 10 bases separated the two germline ends. The CDR3 loop reads CASSYRRGYEQYF. For the CDR3, the DNA is TGTGCCAGCAGCTACCGGAGGGGCTACGAGCAGTACTTC.

The V call is TRBV30, the J call TRBJ2-7, with D maybe TRBD2 (5 bases). Germline V lookup: CDR1 GTSNPN, CDR2 SVGIG (reference sequence). This CDR3 has 14 amino acids. V was clipped by 3 bases and J by 2 bases, with 14 bases between them. CDR3 protein: CAWSPRTVTYEQYF. Written as DNA, the CDR3 is TGTGCCTGGAGCCCAAGGACTGTGACCTACGAGCAGTACTTC.

The CDR3 loop reads CASSVGRINEQYF. CDR3 sequence (DNA): TGTGCCAGCAGTGTAGGGAGAATCAACGAGCAGTACTTC. This rearrangement joins TRBV25-1 to TRBJ2-7; D perhaps matches TRBD2 (5 bases). The CDR3 contains 13 residues. V was shortened by 4 bases and J by 5 bases, with 12 bases between the two germline ends. Germline values: CDR1 MGHDK, CDR2 SYGVNS.

The chain carries TRBV29-1 and TRBJ2-3, with D tentatively TRBD1 (6 bases). V lost 7 bases and J 2 bases, leaving 16 bases between the germline ends. CDR1 is SQVTM and CDR2 is ANQGSEA in the germline V gene. The CDR3 length is 14 residues. CDR3 sequence: CSGQGISSTDTQYF. The DNA for the CDR3 is TGCAGCGGTCAGGGGATATCCTCCACAGATACGCAGTATTTT.

There are a few counts of this clone. The rearrangement uses TRBV6-6 and TRBJ1-4; 8 positions agree with TRBD1. With V trimmed by 6 bases and J by 8 bases, 8 bases remained unmatched. Germline V lookup: CDR1 MNHNY, CDR2 SVGAGI (reference sequence). The CDR3 is made up of 14 amino acids. CDR3: CASRPGTGREKLFF. The CDR3 region has the DNA TGTGCCAGCAGGCCCGGGACAGGCAGGGAAAAACTGTTTTTT.

J is TRBJ2-1 and V is TRBV28; D may be TRBD2 (5 bases). Germline assignment: CDR1 MDHEN and CDR2 SYDVKM. Trimming took 8 bases from V and 7 from J, leaving 27 bases between them. CDR3 size: 17 residues. CDR3 residues: CASPPRDPFIALNEQFF. Here the CDR3 DNA reads TGTGCCAGCCCTCCCCGGGATCCCTTTATAGCGTTAAATGAGCAGTTCTTC.

This chain uses TRBV5-1 with TRBJ2-7; TRBD1 agrees at 9 bases. Trimming cost V 5 bases and J 3 bases; bases outside gene matches: 6. The CDR3 spans 14 residues. Germline CDR1 SGHRS, CDR2 YFSETQ. The CDR3 sequence is CASRWTGAFYEQYF. The DNA for the CDR3 is TGCGCCAGCAGGTGGACAGGGGCGTTCTACGAGCAGTACTTC.

CDR3 DNA sequence: TGTGCCAGCAGCCGGGACAGGGGCGCGGCAACTGAAGCTTTCTTT. As protein: CASSRDRGAATEAFF. This chain joins TRBV2 and TRBJ1-1, with 10 nucleotides matching TRBD1. This CDR3 comprises 15 residues. Looked up from germline, CDR1 is SNHLY and CDR2 is FYNNEI. V lost 6 bases to trimming and J lost 5 bases; unmatched junction nucleotides: 9.

This clone came up once. This chain links TRBV7-9 with TRBJ2-3, with TRBD2 matching over 10 bases. The trim removed 7 bases at V and 6 bases at J, leaving 7 bases unmatched. The germline CDR1 and CDR2 sequences are SEHNR and FQNEAQ (reference sequence). The CDR3 spans 14 residues. DNA of the CDR3: TGTGCCAGCACCCAGCGGGGGGGCTTGGATACGCAGTATTTT. This gives the protein CASTQRGGLDTQYF.

The chain links TRBV27 to TRBJ1-2; maybe TRBD1 (6 bases). This CDR3 contains 18 residues. Germline V gives CDR1 MNHEY, CDR2 SMNVEV (reference sequence). V shed 3 bases and J shed 0 bases, with 20 bases lying between them. The CDR3 loop reads CASSFYPPRTAPNYGYTF. The CDR3 DNA follows: TGTGCCAGCAGTTTTTACCCGCCTAGGACAGCCCCTAACTATGGCTACACCTTC.

The rearrangement joins TRBV5-5 to TRBJ2-7; D tentatively fits TRBD1 or TRBD2 (5 bases each). Trimming shortened V by 2 bases and J by 7 bases, and 16 bases separated the two germline ends. Germline CDR1 is SGHKS and CDR2 is YYEKEE (reference sequence). This CDR3 contains 14 residues. CDR3 region: CASSFWGNGNEQYF. The CDR3 nucleotides read TGTGCCAGCAGCTTTTGGGGGAATGGTAATGAGCAGTACTTC.